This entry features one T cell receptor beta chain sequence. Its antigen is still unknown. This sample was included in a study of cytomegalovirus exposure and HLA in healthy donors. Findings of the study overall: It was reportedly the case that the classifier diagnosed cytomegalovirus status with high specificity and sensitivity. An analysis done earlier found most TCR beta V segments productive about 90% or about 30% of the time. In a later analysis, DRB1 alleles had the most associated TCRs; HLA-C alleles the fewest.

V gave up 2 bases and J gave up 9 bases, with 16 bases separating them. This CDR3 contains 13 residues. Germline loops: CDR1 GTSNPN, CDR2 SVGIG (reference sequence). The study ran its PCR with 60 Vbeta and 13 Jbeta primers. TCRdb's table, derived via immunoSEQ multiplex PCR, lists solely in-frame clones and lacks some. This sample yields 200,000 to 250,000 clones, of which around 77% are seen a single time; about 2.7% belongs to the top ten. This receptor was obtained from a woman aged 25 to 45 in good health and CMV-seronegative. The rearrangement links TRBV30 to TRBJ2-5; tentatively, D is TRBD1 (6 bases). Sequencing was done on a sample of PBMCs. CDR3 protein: CAWSIGTYGAQYF. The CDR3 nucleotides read TGTGCCTGGAGTATCGGGACATATGGGGCCCAGTACTTC. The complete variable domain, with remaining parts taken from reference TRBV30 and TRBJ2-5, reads SQTIHQWPATLVQPVGSPLSLECTVEGTSNPNLYWYRQAAGRGLQLLFYSVGIGQISSEVPQNLSASRPQDRQFILSSKKLLLSDSGFYLCAWSIGTYGAQYFGPGTRLLVL.